The rows below give T cell receptor beta chains drawn from one sample of a study of blood T cells in healthy people across ages. From the 5' RACE reads, TCRdb called clonotypes with MiXCR, one entry per CDR3 protein. The sample holds about 730,000 distinct CDR3 sequences, about 40% seen once. Material for sequencing was blood. Every receptor here comes from a woman aged 60 to 75 in good health. The CDR3 runs from the conserved cysteine through the conserved F or W. D genes are given only for firm matches. Size tells how often a clone was seen (once, few, many) or the class of an expanded clone, and some rows leave it out.

CDR3 length: 11; J gene: TRBJ1-4; clone size: few; V gene: TRBV10-3; D gene: -; CDR3 protein: CAISESEKLFF; CDR3 DNA: TGTGCCATCAGTGAGTCAGAAAAACTGTTTTTT
CDR3 length: 15; J gene: TRBJ2-2; clone size: -; V gene: TRBV20-1; D gene: TRBD2; CDR3 protein: CSARREGRYTGELFF; CDR3 DNA: TGCAGTGCTAGGCGGGAGGGACGATACACCGGGGAGCTGTTTTTT
CDR3 length: 13; J gene: TRBJ2-7; clone size: -; V gene: TRBV20-1; D gene: TRBD1; CDR3 protein: CSATGTGAYERYF; CDR3 DNA: TGCAGTGCTACCGGGACAGGGGCCTACGAGCGGTACTTC
CDR3 length: 20; J gene: TRBJ2-1; clone size: -; V gene: TRBV6-2/TRBV6-3; D gene: TRBD2; CDR3 protein: CASSYSGKITSREGQNEQFF; CDR3 DNA: TGTGCCAGCAGTTACTCAGGAAAGATTACCTCGCGGGAGGGCCAGAATGAGCAGTTCTTC
CDR3 length: 13; J gene: TRBJ2-7; clone size: few; V gene: TRBV6-5; D gene: -; CDR3 protein: CASSVDGDYEQYF; CDR3 DNA: TGTGCCAGCAGTGTTGACGGGGACTACGAGCAGTACTTC
CDR3 length: 15; J gene: TRBJ1-6; clone size: -; V gene: TRBV2; D gene: -; CDR3 protein: CASSEESSINSPLHF; CDR3 DNA: TGTGCCAGCAGTGAAGAGTCTTCGATTAATTCACCCCTCCACTTT
CDR3 length: 12; J gene: TRBJ2-1; clone size: once; V gene: TRBV6-2/TRBV6-3; D gene: -; CDR3 protein: CASKKTGYEQFF; CDR3 DNA: TGTGCCAGCAAAAAAACAGGGTATGAGCAGTTCTTC
CDR3 length: 14; J gene: TRBJ2-7; clone size: -; V gene: TRBV27; D gene: -; CDR3 protein: CASSLGSWGSEQYF; CDR3 DNA: TGTGCCAGCAGTTTAGGGTCGTGGGGGTCCGAGCAGTACTTC
CDR3 length: 16; J gene: TRBJ2-3; clone size: -; V gene: TRBV20-1; D gene: -; CDR3 protein: CSALYRFRRGRDTQYF; CDR3 DNA: TGCAGTGCCCTTTACCGATTCCGCCGGGGCAGGGATACGCAGTATTTT
CDR3 length: 12; J gene: TRBJ2-7; clone size: once; V gene: TRBV11-2; D gene: TRBD1; CDR3 protein: CASSSGQDEQYF; CDR3 DNA: TGTGCCAGCAGTTCTGGACAGGACGAGCAGTACTTC
CDR3 length: 17; J gene: TRBJ2-7; clone size: many; V gene: TRBV4-2; D gene: -; CDR3 protein: CASSQGLQGPFSYEQYF; CDR3 DNA: TGTGCCAGCAGCCAAGGTCTTCAGGGCCCCTTCTCCTACGAGCAGTACTTC
CDR3 length: 13; J gene: TRBJ2-4; clone size: -; V gene: TRBV29-1; D gene: -; CDR3 protein: CSVGRLEANEQYF; CDR3 DNA: TGCAGCGTTGGAAGGCTAGAGGCCAATGAGCAGTACTTC
CDR3 length: 15; J gene: TRBJ2-7; clone size: -; V gene: TRBV10-3; D gene: TRBD2; CDR3 protein: CAISGLLAGSYEQYF; CDR3 DNA: TGTGCCATCAGTGGTCTACTAGCGGGGTCCTACGAGCAGTACTTC
CDR3 length: 15; J gene: TRBJ2-3; clone size: few; V gene: TRBV12-3/TRBV12-4; D gene: TRBD2; CDR3 protein: CASSFGLARTDTQYF; CDR3 DNA: TGTGCCAGCAGTTTTGGACTAGCGCGCACAGATACGCAGTATTTT
CDR3 length: 13; J gene: TRBJ1-2; clone size: few; V gene: TRBV28; D gene: -; CDR3 protein: CATHSGAIYGYTF; CDR3 DNA: TGTGCCACCCACTCCGGGGCGATCTATGGCTACACCTTC
CDR3 length: 15; J gene: TRBJ2-7; clone size: -; V gene: TRBV7-3; D gene: TRBD1; CDR3 protein: CASSLKGTGDHEQYF; CDR3 DNA: TGTGCCAGCAGCTTAAAGGGGACAGGGGACCACGAGCAGTACTTC
CDR3 length: 20; J gene: TRBJ2-1; clone size: -; V gene: TRBV14; D gene: TRBD1; CDR3 protein: CASSQDPRQGTTLIYNEQFF; CDR3 DNA: TGTGCCAGCAGCCAAGATCCCCGACAGGGGACCACCTTGATCTACAATGAGCAGTTCTTC
CDR3 length: 16; J gene: TRBJ2-3; clone size: few; V gene: TRBV5-1; D gene: TRBD1; CDR3 protein: CASSPQTGSPTDTQYF; CDR3 DNA: TGCGCCAGCAGCCCTCAGACAGGGAGTCCGACAGATACGCAGTATTTT
CDR3 length: 12; J gene: TRBJ2-7; clone size: -; V gene: TRBV7-6; D gene: -; CDR3 protein: CASSSPGNEQYF; CDR3 DNA: TGTGCCAGCAGCTCCCCTGGGAACGAGCAGTACTTC
CDR3 length: 15; J gene: TRBJ2-5; clone size: -; V gene: TRBV5-1; D gene: -; CDR3 protein: CASESGGRSGETQYF; CDR3 DNA: TGCGCCAGCGAGTCTGGAGGGCGGAGCGGAGAGACCCAGTACTTC
CDR3 length: 17; J gene: TRBJ2-3; clone size: few; V gene: TRBV12-3/TRBV12-4; D gene: TRBD2; CDR3 protein: CASSPGTSGGDTDTQYF; CDR3 DNA: TGTGCCAGCAGCCCCGGGACTAGCGGGGGGGACACAGATACGCAGTATTTT
CDR3 length: 12; J gene: TRBJ2-5; clone size: many; V gene: TRBV12-3/TRBV12-4; D gene: -; CDR3 protein: CASVGGHETQYF; CDR3 DNA: TGTGCCAGCGTGGGGGGTCACGAGACCCAGTACTTC
CDR3 length: 15; J gene: TRBJ2-1; clone size: few; V gene: TRBV24-1; D gene: -; CDR3 protein: CATSDATDWSYEQFF; CDR3 DNA: TGTGCCACCAGTGATGCAACCGACTGGTCGTATGAGCAGTTCTTC
CDR3 length: 15; J gene: TRBJ2-7; clone size: few; V gene: TRBV5-4; D gene: -; CDR3 protein: CASSLGGISSYEQYF; CDR3 DNA: TGTGCCAGCAGCTTGGGAGGGATTAGCTCCTACGAGCAGTACTTC
CDR3 length: 16; J gene: TRBJ1-5; clone size: -; V gene: TRBV24-1; D gene: TRBD1; CDR3 protein: CATSDTPGQSNQPQHF; CDR3 DNA: TGTGCCACCAGTGATACTCCGGGACAGAGCAATCAGCCCCAGCATTTT
CDR3 length: 11; J gene: TRBJ2-7; clone size: few; V gene: TRBV5-1; D gene: -; CDR3 protein: CASRHTYEQYF; CDR3 DNA: TGCGCCAGCAGACATACCTACGAGCAGTACTTC
CDR3 length: 16; J gene: TRBJ2-1; clone size: -; V gene: TRBV4-2; D gene: TRBD2; CDR3 protein: CASSQVPAGGRNEQFF; CDR3 DNA: TGTGCCAGCAGCCAAGTTCCAGCGGGAGGAAGGAATGAGCAGTTCTTC
CDR3 length: 13; J gene: TRBJ1-2; clone size: -; V gene: TRBV12-3/TRBV12-4; D gene: -; CDR3 protein: CASRLGTDYGYTF; CDR3 DNA: TGTGCCAGCAGGCTCGGGACGGACTATGGCTACACCTTC
CDR3 length: 14; J gene: TRBJ2-2; clone size: -; V gene: TRBV12-3/TRBV12-4; D gene: -; CDR3 protein: CASSYDSNTGELFF; CDR3 DNA: TGTGCCAGCAGTTACGACTCCAACACCGGGGAGCTGTTTTTT
CDR3 length: 14; J gene: TRBJ2-3; clone size: -; V gene: TRBV12-3/TRBV12-4; D gene: TRBD2; CDR3 protein: CASNQRGNTDTQYF; CDR3 DNA: TGTGCCAGCAATCAGCGGGGGAACACAGATACGCAGTATTTT
CDR3 length: 21; J gene: TRBJ2-7; clone size: -; V gene: TRBV14; D gene: -; CDR3 protein: CASSQGIKKLGSLADCYEQYF; CDR3 DNA: TGTGCCAGCAGCCAAGGTATTAAAAAGTTGGGGAGCCTAGCCGATTGCTACGAGCAGTACTTC
CDR3 length: 13; J gene: TRBJ2-5; clone size: -; V gene: TRBV6-2/TRBV6-3; D gene: -; CDR3 protein: CATRDLSKETQYF; CDR3 DNA: TGTGCCACCAGGGACTTATCGAAGGAGACCCAGTACTTC
CDR3 length: 16; J gene: TRBJ2-5; clone size: many; V gene: TRBV15; D gene: -; CDR3 protein: CATSRDRVGSRETQYF; CDR3 DNA: TGTGCCACCAGCAGAGATAGGGTGGGCAGTCGAGAGACCCAGTACTTC